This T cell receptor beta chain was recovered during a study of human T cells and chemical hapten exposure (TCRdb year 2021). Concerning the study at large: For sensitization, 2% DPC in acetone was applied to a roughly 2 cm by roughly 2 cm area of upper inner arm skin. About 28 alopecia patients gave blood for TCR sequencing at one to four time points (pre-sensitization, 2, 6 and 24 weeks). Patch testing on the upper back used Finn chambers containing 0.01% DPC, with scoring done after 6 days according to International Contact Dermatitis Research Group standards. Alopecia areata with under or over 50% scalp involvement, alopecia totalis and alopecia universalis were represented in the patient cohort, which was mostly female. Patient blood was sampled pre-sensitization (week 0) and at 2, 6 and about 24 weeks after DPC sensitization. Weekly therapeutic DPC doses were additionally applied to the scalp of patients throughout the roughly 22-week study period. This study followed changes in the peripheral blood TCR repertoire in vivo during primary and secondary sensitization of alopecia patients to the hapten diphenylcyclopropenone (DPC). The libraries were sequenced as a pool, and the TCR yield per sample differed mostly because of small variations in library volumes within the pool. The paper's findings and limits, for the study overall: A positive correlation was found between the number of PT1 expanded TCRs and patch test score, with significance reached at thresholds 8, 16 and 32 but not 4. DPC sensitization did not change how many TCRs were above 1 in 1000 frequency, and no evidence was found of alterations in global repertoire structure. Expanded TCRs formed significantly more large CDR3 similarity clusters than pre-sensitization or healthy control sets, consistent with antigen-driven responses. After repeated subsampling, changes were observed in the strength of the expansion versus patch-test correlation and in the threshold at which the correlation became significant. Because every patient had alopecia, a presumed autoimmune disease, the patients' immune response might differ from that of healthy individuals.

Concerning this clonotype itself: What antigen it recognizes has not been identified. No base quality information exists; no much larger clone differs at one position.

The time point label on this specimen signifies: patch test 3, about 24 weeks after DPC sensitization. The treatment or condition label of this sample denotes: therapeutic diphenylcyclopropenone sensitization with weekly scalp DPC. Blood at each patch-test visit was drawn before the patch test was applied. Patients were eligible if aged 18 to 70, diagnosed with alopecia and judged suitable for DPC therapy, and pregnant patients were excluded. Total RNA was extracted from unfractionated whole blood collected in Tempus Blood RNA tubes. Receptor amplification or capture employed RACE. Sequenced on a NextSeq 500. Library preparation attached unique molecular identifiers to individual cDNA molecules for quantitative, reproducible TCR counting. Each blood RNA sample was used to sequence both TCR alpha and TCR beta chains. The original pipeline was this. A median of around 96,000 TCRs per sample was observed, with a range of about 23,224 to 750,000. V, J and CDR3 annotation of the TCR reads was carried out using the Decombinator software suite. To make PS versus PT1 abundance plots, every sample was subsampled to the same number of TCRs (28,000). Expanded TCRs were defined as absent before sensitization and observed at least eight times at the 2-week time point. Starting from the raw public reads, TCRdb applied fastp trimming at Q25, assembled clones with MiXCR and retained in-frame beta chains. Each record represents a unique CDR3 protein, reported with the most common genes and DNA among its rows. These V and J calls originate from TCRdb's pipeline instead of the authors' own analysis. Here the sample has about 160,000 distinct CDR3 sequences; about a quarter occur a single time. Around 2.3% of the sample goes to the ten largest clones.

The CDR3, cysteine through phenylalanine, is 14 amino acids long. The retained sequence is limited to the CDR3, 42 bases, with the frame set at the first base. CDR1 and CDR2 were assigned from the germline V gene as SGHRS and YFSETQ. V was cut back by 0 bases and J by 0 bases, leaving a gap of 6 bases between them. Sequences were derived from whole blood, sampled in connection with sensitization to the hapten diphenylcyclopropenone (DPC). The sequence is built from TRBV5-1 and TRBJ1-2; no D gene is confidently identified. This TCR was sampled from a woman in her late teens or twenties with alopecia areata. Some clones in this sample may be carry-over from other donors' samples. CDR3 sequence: CASSLDGTNYGYTF. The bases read TGCGCCAGCAGCTTGGACGGCACTAACTATGGCTACACCTTC.